The entry that follows covers one T cell receptor beta chain sequence. This clone was picked up one time. What antigen it recognizes has not been identified. One base away there is no much larger clone; base qualities are not given. This sample was taken from a study of blood T cell repertoires in COVID-19 (dated by TCRdb to the early 2020s). With regard to the full study: The collaborator samples originated in the United States, Italy and Spain and spanned the acute and convalescent phases of COVID-19. The material from the prospective study consisted of cDNA or gDNA derived from T cells, B-cell-depleted T cells, or PBMCs. Deeply sampled blood TCRbeta repertoires from subjects exposed to, actively infected with, or recovered from COVID-19 were included in the dataset. The repertoires were released in a freely available public database intended as a resource for research on the immune response to SARS-CoV-2. The samples were drawn from the first 160 participants of the ongoing ImmuneRACE study and from some 1,300 subjects provided by 6 global collaborators. The sample metadata nearly always contained a de-identified subject ID, COVID-19 status, age in years and sex. Where HLA class I and class II types were available, the types were taken from metadata supplied by the sample provider, not from assay-based typing.

At one collaborating source in Seattle, patients were enrolled during active infection and were followed longitudinally through the course of disease. Whole blood was collected in K2EDTA tubes by collaborating institutions according to the institutions' own protocols. For TCRbeta analysis, collaborator samples were shipped as frozen whole blood, as isolated PBMCs, or as DNA extracted from either sample type. V and J lose 8 bases and 1 base, and a span of 17 bases separates them. The germline V gene provides CDR1 MNHEY and CDR2 SVGAGI. The CDR3 spans 15 residues, from the cysteine through the phenylalanine. The retained sequence is limited to the CDR3, 45 bases, with the frame set at the first base. What the research found in general, with its limitations: The amount of clinical and demographic metadata varied by source and participant and was provided uncurated.

TCRbeta CDR3 regions were amplified from genomic DNA using the immunoSEQ Assay, a bias-controlled multiplex PCR. For the original study's pipeline: The number of nucleated cells in each sample was estimated by amplification of reference gene primers within the assay. Sequence reads were collapsed and filtered to measure the absolute abundance of every unique TCRbeta CDR3 rearrangement. For each sample, productive Simpson clonality was calculated as the square root of Simpson's diversity index over productive rearrangements. Here the immuneACCESS table is served through TCRdb, limited to in-frame sequences with V and J called. Missing clones are a known gap in these copies; in checked studies unresolved V genes cover under half, and the rest lacks a known reason. V, J and clone size derive from that table, while D and trimming were established from the DNA sequence. This sample lists hundreds of thousands of clones; about 91% were detected once. Approximately 6% of the sample comes from the top ten.

The rearranged segments are TRBV6-5 and TRBJ1-1; the D gene is perhaps TRBD1, from 5 matching bases. The source material was peripheral blood. The TCR sequence derives from a woman aged 30 to 39 with COVID-19, enrolled during active disease. CDR3 loop: CASRRLGQGNTEAFF. The sequenced DNA is TGTGCCAGCCGAAGATTGGGGCAGGGGAACACTGAAGCTTTCTTT.